This paragraph covers one TCR beta chain sequence. The CDR3 sequence is 14 residues long. The V gene lost 6 bases and the J gene lost 3 bases, with 12 bases spanning the gap. Germline assignment: CDR1 MDHEN and CDR2 SYDVKM. This entry is derived from a study of blood T cell repertoires in COVID-19. In the study overall: From the United States, Italy and Spain came samples of acute and convalescent COVID-19. In each case, the material was cDNA or gDNA derived from T cells, B-cell-depleted T cells, or PBMCs.

Original methodology: It was from reference gene primer amplification that nucleated cell counts were estimated. Repertoires were generated with immunoSEQ multiplex PCR, while TCRdb's copy carries only in-frame clones and drops some. The V and J calls and clone size are taken from that table; D and trimming were inferred from the DNA. This sample has just over 250,000 clones, with about 87% found just once. Material: peripheral blood. The TCR sequence derives from a woman aged 50 to 60 with acute or convalescent COVID-19. The chain has TRBV28 and TRBJ1-5, with D perhaps matching TRBD1 (6 bases). The CDR3 sequence is CASSRDRNNQPQHF. Here the CDR3 DNA reads TGTGCCAGCAGCCGCGACAGGAACAATCAGCCCCAGCATTTT. The whole variable domain, remainder taken from reference TRBV28 and TRBJ1-5, is DVKVTQSSRYLVKRTGEKVFLECVQDMDHENMFWYRQDPGLGLRLIYFSYDVKMKEKGDIPEGYSVSREKKERFSLILESASTNQTSMYLCASSRDRNNQPQHFGDGTRLSIL.